The sequence of this T cell receptor (beta chain) was determined in a study of blood T cell repertoires in COVID-19 (dated by TCRdb to 2018 to 2020). Background for the entire study: Collaborator samples came from the United States, Italy and Spain and covered acute and convalescent phases of COVID-19. The prospective study material was composed of cDNA or gDNA derived from T cells, B-cell-depleted T cells, or PBMCs. The dataset comprised deeply sampled blood TCRbeta repertoires from subjects exposed to, actively infected with, or recovered from COVID-19. The repertoires were released in a freely available public database meant as a resource for research on the immune response to SARS-CoV-2. The samples were drawn from the first 160 participants of the ongoing ImmuneRACE study and from 1,254 subjects provided by 6 global collaborators. A de-identified subject ID, COVID-19 status, age in years and sex were almost always included in the sample metadata. Where available, HLA class I and class II types were taken from metadata supplied by the sample provider and were not determined by assay-based typing. Overall results and qualifications from the work: The quantity of clinical and demographic metadata differed by source and by participant and was supplied without curation.

Each collaborating institution followed its own protocols to collect whole blood in K2EDTA tubes. For TCRbeta analysis, collaborators shipped samples in one of three forms: frozen whole blood, isolated PBMCs, or DNA extracted from either of those sample types. Details on this clone: No antigen is known for it. No much larger clone is present one base from it, and per-base qualities are unavailable.

The immunoSEQ Assay, a bias-controlled multiplex PCR, was used to amplify TCRbeta CDR3 regions from genomic DNA. The original pipeline was this. The number of nucleated cells in each sample was estimated from the amplification of reference gene primers within the assay. Sequence reads were collapsed and filtered to measure the absolute abundance of every unique TCRbeta CDR3 rearrangement. For each sample, productive Simpson clonality was calculated as the square root of Simpson's diversity index over productive rearrangements. TCRdb re-hosts the immuneACCESS table, in-frame sequences only. Its copies lack some clones; in the studies checked, an unresolved V gene accounts for under half of them, and the cause for the rest is not known. The V and J calls and the clone size are those of that table, but D and trimming were determined from the DNA. The sample table shows 50,000 or so clones, and about 89% are seen once. In total, the top ten clones hold about 27% of the sample.

This clonotype was obtained from a human donor in a cohort sampled during active COVID-19. Sequenced input: peripheral blood.

CDR3 reads: CASSQYDSLNTEAFF. In nucleotide form, the sequence is TGTGCCAGCTCACAATATGACTCCTTGAACACTGAAGCTTTCTTT. The V gene is TRBV18 and the J gene is TRBJ1-1, with the D segment identity uncertain. The germline V gene yields KGHSH for CDR1 and LQKENI for CDR2. Reading from cysteine to phenylalanine, the CDR3 counts 15 amino acids. CDR3 DNA only is kept here, 45 bases in frame from base 1. Trimming removed 4 bases from V and 0 bases from J, leaving 12 bases between the germline ends.